These 24 T cell receptor beta chains originate from one sample sequenced in a study of CD8 T cells in ankylosing spondylitis. Points from the study as a whole: What appeared characteristic of ankylosing spondylitis blood was a TCR beta motif of eight highly homologous variants.

Each CDR3 protein gets one entry after TCRdb re-called the 5' RACE reads with MiXCR. The data hold some 840,000 distinct CDR3 sequences, with 10% to 15% observed a single time. The antigens for these receptors are not known. Sample: blood, either unsorted or a sorted T cell fraction (not recorded which). Receptor source: a male donor with ankylosing spondylitis.

A few counts support this clonotype. The chain uses TRBV10-2 and TRBJ2-1; the match to TRBD2 covers 9 bases. The CDR3 sequence is 14 residues long. Germline loops: CDR1 WSHSY, CDR2 SAAADI. V was pared by 2 bases and J by 4 bases, with 0 bases of the junction left unmatched. The CDR3 loop reads CASSEAGGYNEQFF. CDR3 coding DNA: TGCGCCAGCAGTGAGGCGGGAGGGTACAATGAGCAGTTCTTC.

This clonotype has at least ten counts. V gene TRBV4-3 combines with J gene TRBJ2-7; 8 bases map to TRBD1. Germline CDR1 reads LGHNA; CDR2 reads YSLEER. The CDR3 runs 15 residues. The V and J ends lost 4 bases and 3 bases, in that order; junction bases with no gene match: 8. The CDR3 sequence is CASSRSWGQDYEQYF. For the CDR3, the DNA is TGCGCCAGCAGCCGATCTTGGGGACAGGACTACGAGCAGTACTTC.

This clonotype was recorded at least ten times. The CDR3 nucleotides are TGTGCCAGCAGCTTAGATAGTTATGGGGAAATGAACTATGGCTACACCTTC. It specifies CASSLDSYGEMNYGYTF. The gene calls are TRBV7-9 and TRBJ1-2; unclear D gene. Trimming cost V 1 base and J 2 bases, with 17 bases left between them. The CDR3 covers 17 residues. CDR1 SEHNR and CDR2 FQNEAQ come from the germline V gene (reference sequence).

The rearrangement links TRBV9 to TRBJ2-7; 8 bases are a match to TRBD2. Germline CDR1 and CDR2: SGDLS and YYNGEE. This CDR3 is built from 15 residues. V lost 3 bases and J lost 7; bases outside the gene matches: 12. Written as DNA, the CDR3 is TGTGCCAGCAGCGCGACTAGCGTTATTAGTAAGGAGCAGTACTTC. Residues: CASSATSVISKEQYF.

The J gene is TRBJ2-7, the V gene TRBV5-6; TRBD2 might be the D (6 bases). V gave up 5 bases and J gave up 7 bases, with 19 bases separating them. The CDR3 runs 14 residues. Germline loops: CDR1 SGHDT, CDR2 YYEEEE. The CDR3 protein is CASSRGTRVGEQYF. The CDR3 bases are TGTGCCAGCAGTCGCGGGACGAGGGTTGGGGAGCAGTACTTC.

This rearrangement joins TRBV6-5 to TRBJ2-1; the D call may be TRBD1 or TRBD2 (5 bases each). Between the trimmed V and J ends, which lost 6 bases and 9 bases, there was a span of 15 bases. CDR1 MNHEY and CDR2 SVGAGI come from the germline V gene. The CDR3 is 13 amino acids. CDR3 nucleotides: TGTGCCAGCAGATTAGCGACAGTCGGTGAGCAGTTCTTC. Its protein product is CASRLATVGEQFF.

This clonotype has just a few counts. This CDR3 reads CASSVQGTYTDTQYF. CDR3 nucleotides: TGTGCCAGCAGCGTACAGGGAACCTACACAGATACGCAGTATTTT. This rearrangement joins TRBV7-9 to TRBJ2-3; D is perhaps TRBD1 (6 bases). Per the germline V gene, CDR1 is SEHNR and CDR2 is FQNEAQ (reference sequence). The CDR3 has 15 amino acids. Between the trimmed V and J ends, which lost 5 bases and 2 bases, there was a span of 14 bases.

This clonotype was counted a few times. A read error may produce the germline difference seen at one junction end. CDR3 nucleotides: TGTTCCGGGGTGGGGGACTTATACAATGAGCAGTTCTTC. Translating it yields CSGVGDLYNEQFF. The chain couples TRBV20-1 to TRBJ2-1; D perhaps matches TRBD2 (6 bases). Germline V gives CDR1 DFQATT, CDR2 SNEGSKA (reference sequence). This CDR3 is 13 amino acids long.

This clonotype has more than one count but fewer than ten. V is TRBV28 and J is TRBJ1-5, with D possibly TRBD1 on 5 matching bases. This CDR3 has 14 amino acids. Germline V gene sequence: CDR1 MDHEN, CDR2 SYDVKM. V gave up 6 bases and J gave up 2 bases, with 11 bases separating them. In nucleotides, the CDR3 is TGTGCCAGCAGCTGGGGGTTCGGCAATCAGCCCCAGCATTTT. It yields the protein CASSWGFGNQPQHF. Looking up the rest from reference TRBV28 and TRBJ1-5 gives the full variable domain: DVKVTQSSRYLVKRTGEKVFLECVQDMDHENMFWYRQDPGLGLRLIYFSYDVKMKEKGDIPEGYSVSREKKERFSLILESASTNQTSMYLCASSWGFGNQPQHFGDGTRLSIL.

The table lists this clonotype with a few counts. CDR3 sequence reads: CASSLAGALAGEETQYF. The CDR3 bases are TGTGCCAGCAGCTTAGCAGGGGCACTAGCGGGGGAAGAGACCCAGTACTTC. The rearrangement uses TRBV7-2 and TRBJ2-5; 11 bases agree with TRBD2. The germline V gene has CDR1 SGHTA and CDR2 FQGNSA. The CDR3 covers 17 residues. Trimming cost V 0 bases and J 3 bases; bases outside gene matches: 6.

This clonotype came up a few times. This sequence joins TRBV7-6 and TRBJ2-1; weak D call: TRBD1 (6 bases). CDR3 length equals 11 residues. The V end lost 11 bases, the J end lost 7 bases, and 12 bases lay between the germline ends. Germline loops: CDR1 SGHVS, CDR2 FNYEAQ. The CDR3 coding sequence is TGTGCCCTTCTAAGGGGGAATGAGCAGTTCTTC. Encoded protein: CALLRGNEQFF. The full variable domain, its missing parts supplied by reference TRBV7-6 and TRBJ2-1, is GAGVSQSPRYKVTKRGQDVALRCDPISGHVSLYWYRQALGQGPEFLTYFNYEAQQDKSGLPNDRFSAERPEGSISTLTIQRTEQRDSAMYRCALLRGNEQFFGPGTRLTVL.

The chain joins TRBV20-1 to TRBJ1-2; D gene ambiguous. CDR1 and CDR2 from the germline V gene are DFQATT and SNEGSKA (reference sequence). The CDR3 consists of 16 residues. Trimming cost V 0 bases and J 1 base, with 15 bases left between them. The CDR3 DNA is TGCAGTGCTAGAGACCCTTCGCGAGGGATTAACTATGGCTACACCTTC. Amino acid sequence: CSARDPSRGINYGYTF.

In its sample, this clonotype was seen many times. The genes are TRBV5-1 and TRBJ1-5; a possible D gene is TRBD1 (6 bases). Trimming took 3 bases from V and 4 from J, leaving 8 bases between them. Per the germline V gene, CDR1 is SGHRS and CDR2 is YFSETQ. CDR3 length equals 13 residues. The CDR3 bases are TGCGCCAGCAGCTCCGGACAGAATCAGCCCCAGCATTTT. It codes for CASSSGQNQPQHF.

This clonotype has just a few counts. This rearrangement joins TRBV6-1 to TRBJ2-2, with 8 bases that match TRBD1. The CDR3 length is 16 residues. Germline V gives CDR1 MNHNS, CDR2 SASEGT. V lost 6 bases to trimming and J lost 6 bases; unmatched junction nucleotides: 12. DNA of the CDR3: TGTGCCAGCAGACGCCCCGGGACAGGTAGCGCCGGGGAGCTGTTTTTT. It codes for CASRRPGTGSAGELFF.

This clonotype was seen a handful of times. This chain joins TRBV18 and TRBJ2-3, with D perhaps TRBD1 (7 bases). Germline CDR1 KGHSH, CDR2 LQKENI. Trimming pared 1 base from V and 6 bases from J, leaving 20 bases between. This CDR3 contains 17 residues. CDR3: CASSPQGRTGGTDTQYF. CDR3 sequence (DNA): TGTGCCAGCTCACCACAAGGTCGGACAGGCGGGACGGATACGCAGTATTTT.

This clonotype was seen at least ten times. CDR3 region: CASSSQGAYEQYF. The CDR3, as DNA: TGTGCCAGCAGTTCACAGGGGGCCTACGAGCAGTACTTC. V is TRBV12-3 or TRBV12-4 and J is TRBJ2-7; 8 bases match TRBD1. With 4 bases clipped from V and 2 bases from J, the junction kept 1 base outside the gene matches. This CDR3 is 13 amino acids long.

The V gene is TRBV20-1, the J gene TRBJ2-2; D possibly matches TRBD1 or TRBD2 (6 bases each). The CDR3 contains 15 residues. The germline V and J ends were trimmed by 2 bases and 4 bases, with 14 bases remaining between them. Germline assignment: CDR1 DFQATT and CDR2 SNEGSKA (reference sequence). The DNA of the CDR3 is TGCAGTGCTAGACCTTCGGGGGCCGCCACCGGGGAGCTGTTTTTT. Amino acids: CSARPSGAATGELFF.

This clonotype showed up just a few times. The chain employs TRBV12-5 and TRBJ1-2; 8 nucleotides align to TRBD1. Losses at the gene ends were 7 bases for V and 5 bases for J; bases not matched to a gene: 12. Germline V gene lookup returns CDR1 LGHNT and CDR2 FRNRAP. The CDR3 is made up of 15 amino acids. The CDR3: CASALLRDRTYGYTF. The DNA for the CDR3 is TGTGCTAGTGCCCTTCTCCGGGACAGGACTTATGGCTACACCTTC.

This clonotype has a count of ten or more. The chain recombines TRBV29-1 with TRBJ2-5; D may be TRBD2 (6 bases). Trimming removed 1 base from V and 5 bases from J, with 14 bases in between. This CDR3 spans 14 amino acids. Germline CDR1 SQVTM, CDR2 ANQGSEA. CDR3 protein: CSVEGPGRTETQYF. The CDR3 region has the DNA TGCAGCGTTGAAGGGCCGGGGAGGACGGAGACCCAGTACTTC. Combining the CDR3 with reference TRBV29-1 and TRBJ2-5 gives the whole variable domain SAVISQKPSRDICQRGTSLTIQCQVDSQVTMMFWYRQQPGQSLTLIATANQGSEATYESGFVIDKFPISRPNLTFSTLTVSNMSPEDSSIYLCSVEGPGRTETQYFGPGTRLLVL.

This clonotype was detected ten times or more. The rearrangement links TRBV5-1 to TRBJ1-2; 8 bases match TRBD1. With 1 base clipped from V and 6 bases from J, the junction kept 5 bases outside the gene matches. Germline V CDR1 and CDR2: SGHRS, YFSETQ. This CDR3 contains 14 residues. The CDR3 DNA reads TGCGCCAGCAGCTTGAAGTACAGGGGGAATGGCTACACCTTC. Translating gives CASSLKYRGNGYTF. The whole variable domain, remainder taken from reference TRBV5-1 and TRBJ1-2, is KAGVTQTPRYLIKTRGQQVTLSCSPISGHRSVSWYQQTPGQGLQFLFEYFSETQRNKGNFPGRFSGRQFSNSRSEMNVSTLELGDSALYLCASSLKYRGNGYTFGSGTRLTVV.

This clonotype was seen many times. This chain connects TRBV20-1 to TRBJ2-1, with 12 positions matching TRBD2. J gave up 6 bases and V 5 bases, and 8 bases lay outside the gene matches. Per germline, CDR1 DFQATT and CDR2 SNEGSKA (reference sequence). The CDR3 is 15 residues long. The CDR3 sequence: CSASSGTSGPNEQFF. Written as DNA, the CDR3 is TGCAGTGCTTCCTCCGGGACTAGCGGGCCCAATGAGCAGTTCTTC.

The chain uses TRBV30 and TRBJ1-3; D is unresolved. The CDR3 consists of 14 residues. Germline values: CDR1 GTSNPN, CDR2 SVGIG (reference sequence). Trimming pared 0 bases from V and 3 bases from J, leaving 9 bases between. The CDR3 DNA sequence: TGTGCCTGGAGTGTACGCGGGTTTGGAAACACCATATATTTT. The encoded protein is CAWSVRGFGNTIYF.

Only a few counts were recorded for this clonotype. This sequence joins TRBV7-2 and TRBJ2-7, with D uncertain. The germline V and J ends were trimmed by 5 bases and 9 bases, with 17 bases remaining between them. The germline gives CDR1 SGHTA, CDR2 FQGNSA. This CDR3 contains 13 residues. The CDR3 here is CASSPSWRLAQYF. In nucleotides, the CDR3 is TGTGCCAGCAGCCCTTCCTGGCGATTGGCGCAGTACTTC.

The chain recombines TRBV4-2 with TRBJ2-2, with D tentatively TRBD2 (6 bases). V was cut by 0 bases and J by 3 bases, with 11 bases left in between. This CDR3 comprises 16 residues. Germline CDR1 LGHNA, CDR2 YNFKEQ. CDR3 sequence: CASSQDRGTDTGELFF. CDR3 DNA sequence: TGTGCCAGCAGCCAAGATCGCGGGACGGACACCGGGGAGCTGTTTTTT.